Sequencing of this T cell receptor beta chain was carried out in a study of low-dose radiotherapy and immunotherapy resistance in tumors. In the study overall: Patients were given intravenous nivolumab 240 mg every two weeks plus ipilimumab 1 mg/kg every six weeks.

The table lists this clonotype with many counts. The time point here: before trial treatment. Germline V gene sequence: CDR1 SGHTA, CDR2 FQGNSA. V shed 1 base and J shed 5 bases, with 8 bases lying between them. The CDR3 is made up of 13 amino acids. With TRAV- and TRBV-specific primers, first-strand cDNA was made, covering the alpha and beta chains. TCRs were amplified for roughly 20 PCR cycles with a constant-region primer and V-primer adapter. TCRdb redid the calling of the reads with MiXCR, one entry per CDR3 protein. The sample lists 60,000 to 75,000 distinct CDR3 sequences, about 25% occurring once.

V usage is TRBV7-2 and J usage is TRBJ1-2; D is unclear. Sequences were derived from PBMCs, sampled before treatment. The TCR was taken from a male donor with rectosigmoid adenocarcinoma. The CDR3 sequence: CASSLGFLYGYTF. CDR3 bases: TGTGCCAGCAGCTTAGGCTTCCTGTATGGCTACACCTTC.